This T cell receptor beta chain was identified during a study of T cell repertoires in cytomegalovirus infection. Study background: TCR beta signatures that were public indicated CMV infection and matching HLA type.

Germline CDR1 SGDLS, CDR2 YYNGEE. This CDR3 is 17 amino acids long. The junction had 11 bases not matched to a gene; V was cut back by 4 bases and J by 6 bases. TCRdb re-called the reads with MiXCR, one entry per CDR3 protein. Of some 220,000 distinct CDR3 sequences in the sample, around 6.6% were seen once. This clonotype has at least ten counts. Antigen specificity is unknown. General observations from the study: Cumulative frequency of public TCR beta families picked out carriers of CMV plus the relevant HLA. Predominance within the ex vivo response was attributable to HLA-C-restricted CMV-specific TCR beta clonotypes.

The TCR sequence derives from a human donor in good health (CMV status not recorded). Some clones in this sample may be carry-over from other donors' samples. The sequenced sample consisted of PBMCs. V gene TRBV9 combines with J gene TRBJ2-1, with 12 bases that match TRBD1. The CDR3 DNA reads TGTGCCAGCAGCCCTAGGGGGGACAGGGGGCCCACCAATGAGCAGTTCTTC. It yields the protein CASSPRGDRGPTNEQFF.